This T cell receptor (beta chain) was sequenced in a study of cytomegalovirus exposure and HLA in healthy donors (dated by TCRdb to the late 2010s). Regarding the study in general: An earlier analysis of 550 to 700 of the donors reported approximately 300 Gb of sequence data and about 100 million unique TCR beta sequences from about 179 million T cells. About 310 gigabases of sequencing data and approximately 85 million unique TCR sequences were included in an early release covering roughly 700 HLA-typed donors. Of the roughly 400 genotyped donors, roughly 85% fell in the genetic ancestry cluster associated with self-reported Caucasian donors. The study aimed to test whether signatures of past pathogen exposure could be identified by cataloging public T cell receptors. The study profiled the T cell repertoires of some 610 subjects by immunosequencing and related them to cytomegalovirus serostatus. Besides the first cohort of 666 subjects, a separate validation cohort made up of roughly 120 different subjects was used. The study combined high-throughput TCR immunosequencing, statistical association of individual TCRs with disease status, and machine learning to predict cytomegalovirus infection status. A later analysis re-examined previously published TCR beta repertoires from just over 650 donors and added high-resolution HLA genotyping to investigate patterns of TCR occurrence. The later analysis used no new phenotypic data to find candidate immune exposures, relying instead on TCR beta sequences and their occurrence across donors. An earlier analysis of 587 of the donors used high-throughput TCR beta sequencing to judge whether each TCR beta V gene segment behaved as functional or pseudogenic. Alongside the repertoire data, information on donor age, sex, ethnicity and CMV serostatus was compiled. In a later genetic analysis, genome-wide SNP genotypes for about 65% of the roughly 700 donors were used, and that subset was treated as a discovery cohort. Every discovery cohort repertoire had been produced on one sequencing platform. Class I and class II HLA loci were covered by the typing at four-digit resolution. Typing coverage differed by locus: A, B, C, DRB1 and DQB1 were typed in roughly 620-630 donors, DQA1 in roughly 500, DPA1 in some 610, and DPB1 in just under 480. Because of strong linkage in the cohort, a handful of DR-DQ haplotypes were treated as single units for association and clustering. Among 398 genotyped donors of the cohort, an average of 235,054 unique TCR beta nucleotide sequences were sequenced per donor, roughly 20% of them non-productive.

Paper-wide results and their limitations: Because HLA typing was unavailable for some donors at each locus, only the typed subset was used in association tests. In vitro tests confirmed that a few of the cytomegalovirus-associated TCR beta chains recognize cytomegalovirus antigens. A cluster of highly shared sequence variants was judged likely to be a technical artifact of the sequencing pipeline. The classifier was reported to diagnose cytomegalovirus status with high specificity and sensitivity in both the original and validation cohorts. This cohort had only TCR beta chains sequenced, and the lack of alpha or paired-chain data limited which features could be detected. Most TCR sequences were seen in very few donors, while some public TCRs were found in many individuals. At a false discovery rate of 0.05, a later analysis linked about 17,000 TCR beta sequences to specific HLA alleles. A later analysis found that most CMV-associated TCR beta chains appeared HLA-restricted, with HLA associations seemingly driven largely by CMV exposure. According to the authors, the approach could potentially be generalized to other disease states and immunological phenotypes. The 87-base-pair reads could not distinguish some IMGT-functional V segments, including TRBV6-2 and TRBV6-3, so those segments were excluded. According to a later genetic analysis, donors in an Asian-associated ancestry cluster had fewer N-insertions in productive TCRs than the approximately 670-donor mean. Correlated functional status among segregating V segments might reflect linkage disequilibrium, but an unknown experimental factor could not be ruled out. An earlier analysis of some 590 of the donors showed that most TCR beta V segments appeared in productive rearrangements either about 87% or about 30% of the time, which broadly matched IMGT annotations. V-gene and J-gene trimming of TCR beta chains was associated with a missense DCLRE1C variant in a later genetic analysis, and the association was replicated in an independent cohort. Immune exposure information for the cohort was limited to CMV serostatus. A further reported finding was that TCR beta sequences accurately predicted the HLA-A and HLA-B alleles for most subjects in the first cohort. The presence/absence analyses assumed that sequencing depth was roughly uniform across donors, and that assumption may not be true. A later analysis reported that several top co-occurrence clusters appeared linked to parvovirus B19, influenza, CMV and Epstein-Barr virus. In a later analysis, TCR association rates were found to vary across HLA loci, with the most associated TCRs seen for DRB1 alleles and the fewest for HLA-C alleles. The earlier analysis of 587 of the donors excluded fewer than 20 rarely observed V segments, including chromosome 9 orphons, because counts were too low. In the study, around 150 TCR beta chains were listed as associated with cytomegalovirus. When HLA alleles, especially DR and DQ, strongly co-occurred, TCR associations were difficult to assign to individual alleles. A later analysis found that HLA-associated TCR beta chains were more clonally expanded and had lower generation probabilities than equally common non-associated chains.

Worth noting for this clone: The antigen it binds to is not known. The input lacks base qualities; no much larger clone sits a single base away.

The CDR3, cysteine through phenylalanine, is 16 amino acids long. The DNA shown is the 48-base CDR3, in frame from base 1. In total, approximately 610 healthy bone marrow donors made up the cohort. All cohort members were sampled while nominally healthy, although unrecorded immune exposures were likely present. The donor was CMV seropositive and was included in the group of some 290 seropositive cohort members. A peripheral blood sample was provided by each donor, and peripheral blood mononuclear cells were used for TCR beta sequencing. Genomic DNA was extracted from the blood cell samples with the Qiagen DNeasy Blood Extraction Kit. Library method: the immunoSEQ multiplex PCR assay. A mixture of 60 forward primers for TCR Vbeta segments and 13 reverse primers for TCR Jbeta segments was used in the multiplex PCR. The CDR3 region of rearranged TCR beta genes was amplified from genomic DNA with a multiplex PCR assay. Amplified TCR beta libraries were sequenced as 87-base-pair reads on the Illumina HiSeq System. Regarding the original processing steps: A later analysis tallied around 87 million unique TCR beta chains across the 610 or so repertoires, and approximately 11 million of those chains were shared by two or more donors. Raw reads were error-corrected and collapsed into unique sequences by a nearest-neighbor algorithm in which closely related sequences were merged to remove PCR and sequencing errors. CDR3 sequences were aligned to IMGT reference sequences to assign V, D and J gene segments. For a sequence to be retained, a match of at least six nucleotides to both a V gene segment and a J gene segment was required. Rearrangements were classified as productive when the CDR3 lacked stop codons and remained in frame with V and J, and all other rearrangements were classified as non-productive. CDR3 was defined by IMGT convention, running from the second conserved V-encoded cysteine to the conserved J-encoded phenylalanine. In an earlier analysis of some 550 of the donors, sequences lacking an unambiguous match to a single V gene segment were excluded. In an earlier analysis of several hundred of the donors, V segments were called functional above 56.7% productive rearrangements and were called segregating when the between-donor standard deviation exceeded 5%. A statistical classification framework was developed to diagnose cytomegalovirus status using the catalog of TCR beta chain sequences. A later analysis assigned V and J genes by comparing TCR nucleotide sequences with IMGT/GENE-DB human TR gene sequences. The TCRdist pipeline was used in a later analysis to assign CDR3 sequences and most-parsimonious VDJ recombination scenarios. In a later analysis, each TCR beta chain was defined by its CDR3 amino acid sequence together with its V-gene family, and reads lacking a unique V-gene family were excluded. To address suspected cross-contamination and a sequencing artifact, a later analysis removed some 620 highly shared, low-generation-probability nucleotide sequences. For each public chain, a later analysis derived a clonal expansion index from normalized ranks of inferred template counts within each repertoire. In a later analysis, generation probabilities were computed using a VDJ recombination model fitted to out-of-frame rearrangements, and the results were checked against IGoR. In a later analysis, hypergeometric tests were used to score TCR-TCR, TCR-HLA and TCR-CMV co-occurrence, with a repertoire-size bias correction applied to TCR pairs. To estimate false discovery rates, a later analysis permuted the HLA or CMV assignments 20 times. A later analysis grouped co-occurring TCRs with DBSCAN, adding TCRdist sequence similarity when clustering within HLA-allele-positive subsets. Repertoires with fewer than 30,000 or more than 120,000 public chains, plus five repertoires with anomalous nucleotide sharing, were excluded from co-occurrence clustering. TCRdb limited this immuneACCESS table to in-frame rearrangements with V and J called. A share of clones is missing; checked studies link under half to unresolved V genes, and the rest is unexplained. V and J calls and clone size are those listed in that table; D and trimming were worked out from the DNA. The sample yields around 110,000 clones; around 62% were counted once. The leading ten clones occupy 8.5% to 9.5% of the sample.

The receptor comes from a middle-aged woman in good health and CMV-seropositive. The specimen sequenced was PBMCs. The chain links TRBV21-1 with TRBJ2-6; the D call of TRBD1 is as the table states it, not checked on the DNA. TRBV21-1 is noted as a pseudogene. The sequenced DNA: TGTGCCAGTTCCGGGACAGCAGTCTCTGGGGCCAACGTCCTGACTTTC. Its translation reads: CASSGTAVSGANVLTF.